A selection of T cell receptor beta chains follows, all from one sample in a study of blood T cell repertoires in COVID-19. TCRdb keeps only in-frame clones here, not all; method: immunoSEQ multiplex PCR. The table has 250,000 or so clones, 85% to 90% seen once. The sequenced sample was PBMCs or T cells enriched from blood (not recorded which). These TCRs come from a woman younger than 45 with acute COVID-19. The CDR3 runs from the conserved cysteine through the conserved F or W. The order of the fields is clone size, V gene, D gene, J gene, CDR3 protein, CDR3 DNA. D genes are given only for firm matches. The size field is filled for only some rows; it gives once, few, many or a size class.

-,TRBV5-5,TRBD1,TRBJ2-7,CASSLLGQGVDEQYF,TGTGCCAGCAGCTTGTTAGGACAGGGGGTTGACGAGCAGTACTTC
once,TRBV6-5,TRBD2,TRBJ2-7,CASSLTSGSDEQYF,TGTGCCAGCAGTTTGACTAGCGGGAGCGACGAGCAGTACTTC
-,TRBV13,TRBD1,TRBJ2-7,CASSMGGQGSGNEQYF,TGTGCCAGCAGCATGGGGGGACAGGGGTCCGGGAACGAGCAGTACTTC
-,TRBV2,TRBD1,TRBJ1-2,CASRGDRLNYGYTF,TGTGCCAGCAGGGGGGACAGGCTCAACTATGGCTACACCTTC
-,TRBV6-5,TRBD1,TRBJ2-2,CASSYPSGGYTGELFF,TGTGCCAGCAGTTACCCTTCAGGGGGCTACACCGGGGAGCTGTTTTTT
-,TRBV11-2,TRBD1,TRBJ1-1,CASTHLQGAEAFF,TGTGCCAGCACCCATCTACAGGGGGCTGAAGCTTTCTTT
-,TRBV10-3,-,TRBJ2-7,CAISVMSGQDEQYF,TGTGCCATCAGTGTAATGTCCGGCCAGGACGAGCAGTACTTC
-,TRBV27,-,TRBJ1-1,CASSRGRMNTEAFF,TGTGCCAGCAGCAGGGGACGGATGAACACTGAAGCTTTCTTT
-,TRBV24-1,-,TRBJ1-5,CATSASGGSNQPQHF,TGTGCCACCAGTGCCTCCGGCGGGAGCAATCAGCCCCAGCATTTT
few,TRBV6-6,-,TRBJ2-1,CASSLWEREQFF,TGTGCCAGCAGTTTATGGGAGCGTGAGCAGTTCTTC
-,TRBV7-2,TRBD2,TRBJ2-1,CASSPPSAGGIGHDEQFF,TGTGCCAGCAGCCCCCCAAGCGCGGGAGGGATAGGGCATGATGAGCAGTTCTTC
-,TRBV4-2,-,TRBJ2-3,CASSQDQREMQYF,TGTGCCAGCAGCCAAGATCAGAGGGAGATGCAGTATTTT
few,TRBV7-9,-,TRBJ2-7,CASSFDREQYF,TGTGCCAGCAGCTTTGACAGGGAGCAGTACTTC
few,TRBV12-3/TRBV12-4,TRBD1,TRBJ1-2,CASRIGQGNGYTF,TGTGCCAGCAGGATCGGACAGGGAAATGGCTACACCTTC
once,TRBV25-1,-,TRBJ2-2,CASAPGTQIGELFF,TGTGCCAGCGCTCCGGGAACCCAGATCGGGGAGCTGTTTTTT
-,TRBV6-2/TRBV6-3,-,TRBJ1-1,CASSPTEHMNTEAFF,TGTGCCAGCAGCCCAACGGAGCACATGAACACTGAAGCTTTCTTT
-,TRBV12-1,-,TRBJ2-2,CARFGVDTGELFF,TGTGCCAGATTCGGTGTTGACACCGGGGAGCTGTTTTTT
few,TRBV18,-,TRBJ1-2,CASSPDTYGYTF,TGTGCCAGCTCACCTGATACTTATGGCTACACCTTC
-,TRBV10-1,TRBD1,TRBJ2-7,CASSDHRDRAPHYEQYF,TGCGCCAGCAGTGATCACAGGGACAGGGCTCCTCACTACGAGCAGTACTTC
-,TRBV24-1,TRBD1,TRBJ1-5,CATSGTGGVSNQPQHF,TGTGCCACCAGTGGAACAGGGGGTGTGAGCAATCAGCCCCAGCATTTT
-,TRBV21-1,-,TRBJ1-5,CASSKGRGAHQPQHF,TGTGCCAGCAGCAAAGGGCGGGGGGCTCATCAGCCCCAGCATTTT
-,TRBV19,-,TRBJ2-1,CASSIGTPYNEQFF,TGTGCCAGTAGTATCGGGACACCTTACAATGAGCAGTTCTTC
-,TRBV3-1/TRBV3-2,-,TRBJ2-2,CASSQAGTNTGELFF,TGTGCCAGCAGCCAGGCAGGGACGAACACCGGGGAGCTGTTTTTT
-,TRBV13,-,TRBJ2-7,CASSLRGNYEQYF,TGTGCCAGCAGCTTAAGAGGTAACTACGAGCAGTACTTC
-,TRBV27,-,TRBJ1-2,CASSPTPPGVYGYTF,TGTGCCAGCAGTCCTACCCCTCCAGGGGTCTATGGCTACACCTTC
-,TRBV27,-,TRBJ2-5,CASSLSLAGIQETQYF,TGTGCCAGCAGTTTATCCCTGGCAGGGATCCAGGAGACCCAGTACTTC
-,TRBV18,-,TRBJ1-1,CASSSNRLNTEAFF,TGTGCCAGCTCGTCCAACAGGTTGAACACTGAAGCTTTCTTT
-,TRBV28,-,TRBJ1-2,CASSSHYGYTF,TGTGCCAGCAGTTCCCATTATGGCTACACCTTC
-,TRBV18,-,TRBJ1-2,CASSPGSDSGYGYTF,TGTGCCAGCTCACCAGGTTCGGACAGTGGCTATGGCTACACCTTC
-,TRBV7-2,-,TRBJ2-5,CASSLQETQYF,TGTGCCAGCAGTCTTCAAGAGACCCAGTACTTC
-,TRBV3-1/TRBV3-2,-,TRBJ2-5,CASSQVPGEGETQYF,TGTGCCAGCAGCCAAGTTCCCGGTGAGGGAGAGACCCAGTACTTC
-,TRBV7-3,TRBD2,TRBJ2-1,CASSLRGGLAGTGNEQFF,TGTGCCAGCAGCTTACGGGGGGGACTAGCGGGAACCGGGAATGAGCAGTTCTTC
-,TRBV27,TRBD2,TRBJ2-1,CASSLKRDASYNEQFF,TGTGCCAGCAGTTTGAAGCGGGATGCCTCCTACAATGAGCAGTTCTTC
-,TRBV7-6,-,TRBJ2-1,CASSLERSGPNEQFF,TGTGCCAGCAGCTTGGAGCGGTCTGGACCAAATGAGCAGTTCTTC
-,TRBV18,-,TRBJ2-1,CASSPLEGTLGNEQFF,TGTGCCAGCTCACCACTGGAGGGCACGCTAGGCAATGAGCAGTTCTTC
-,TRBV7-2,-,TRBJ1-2,CASSPRTVSNYGYTF,TGTGCCAGCAGCCCCCGGACAGTTTCTAACTATGGCTACACCTTC
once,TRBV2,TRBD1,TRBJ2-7,CASRQGTGGYEQYF,TGTGCCAGCAGACAGGGGACAGGGGGATACGAGCAGTACTTC
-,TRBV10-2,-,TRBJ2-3,CASSESGGGGTDTQYF,TGCGCCAGCAGTGAGTCGGGGGGAGGAGGCACAGATACGCAGTATTTT
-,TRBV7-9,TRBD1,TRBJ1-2,CASSRNGQENYGYTF,TGTGCCAGCAGCCGGAACGGACAGGAGAACTATGGCTACACCTTC
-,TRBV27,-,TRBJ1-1,CASSFTARLDTEAFF,TGTGCCAGCAGTTTCACCGCCAGACTGGACACTGAAGCTTTCTTT
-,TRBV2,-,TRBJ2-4,CASSEGGIGNIQYF,TGTGCCAGCAGCGAGGGGGGGATCGGTAACATTCAGTACTTC
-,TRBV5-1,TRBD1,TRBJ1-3,CASSLLPQTQGASGNTIYF,TGCGCCAGCAGCTTGCTACCCCAGACACAGGGGGCTTCTGGAAACACCATATATTTT
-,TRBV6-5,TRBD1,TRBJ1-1,CASSRQGNAEAFF,TGTGCCAGCAGTAGACAGGGGAATGCTGAAGCTTTCTTT
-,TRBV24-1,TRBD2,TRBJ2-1,CATSGQVPRGVNEQFF,TGTGCCACCAGTGGGCAGGTCCCCCGGGGGGTCAATGAGCAGTTCTTC
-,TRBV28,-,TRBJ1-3,CASSSTVSGNTIYF,TGTGCCAGCAGTTCCACGGTCTCTGGAAACACCATATATTTT
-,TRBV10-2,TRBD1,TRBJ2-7,CASNGQAARFSSYEQYF,TGCGCCAGCAATGGACAGGCCGCTAGATTTAGCTCCTACGAGCAGTACTTC